A selection of T cell receptor beta chains follows, all from one sample in a study of T cells in Graves' hyperthyroidism and ophthalmopathy. TCRdb independently ran MiXCR on the multiplex PCR reads; one entry per CDR3 protein. The repertoire holds some 490,000 distinct CDR3 sequences, with less than 25% as singletons. Sequenced sample: blood. Source of these receptors: a woman in her sixties or seventies with Graves' ophthalmopathy. Both conserved end residues are part of each CDR3. A D gene is named only where the DNA matches it firmly. Clone size is not always given. Where it is, it says once, few, many or a class for expanded clones.

D gene | clone size | J gene | V gene | CDR3 protein | CDR3 DNA
- | - | TRBJ2-7 | TRBV5-4 | CASSPGPLASYEQYF | TGTGCCAGCAGCCCGGGACCTCTAGCCTCCTACGAGCAGTACTTC
- | few | TRBJ2-5 | TRBV20-1 | CSASQQETQYF | TGCAGTGCCTCGCAGCAAGAGACCCAGTACTTC
- | - | TRBJ1-5 | TRBV7-2 | CASSLGGGCSNQPQHF | TGTGCCAGCAGCTTAGGGGGGGGGTGTAGCAATCAGCCCCAGCATTTT
- | - | TRBJ1-2 | TRBV12-3/TRBV12-4 | CASSFSGRILTGGYTF | TGTGCCAGCTCGTTCTCGGGACGGATTCTAACAGGTGGCTACACCTTC
TRBD2 | many | TRBJ2-3 | TRBV27 | CASTRRLAGTDTQYF | TGTGCCAGCACCCGTCGACTAGCGGGCACAGATACGCAGTATTTT
- | - | TRBJ2-5 | TRBV30 | CAWSRIREEKTQYF | TGTGCCTGGAGTAGAATTAGGGAAGAGAAGACCCAGTACTTC
- | - | TRBJ2-2 | TRBV6-1 | CASSQGGVAGELFF | TGTGCCAGCAGTCAGGGTGGGGTTGCCGGGGAGCTGTTTTTT
- | few | TRBJ1-2 | TRBV3-1 | CASSQAVNYGYTF | TGTGCCAGCAGCCAAGCAGTCAACTATGGCTACACCTTC
TRBD1 | few | TRBJ1-2 | TRBV16 | CASSSPGQDYGYTF | TGTGCCAGCAGTTCCCCCGGACAGGACTATGGCTACACCTTC
- | - | TRBJ1-1 | TRBV5-1 | CASSPGQQNKAFF | TGCGCCAGCAGCCCCGGACAGCAAAATAAAGCTTTCTTT
TRBD1 | - | TRBJ2-6 | TRBV4-1 | CASSQERTGVIGANVLTF | TGCGCCAGCAGCCAAGAACGCACAGGGGTTATTGGGGCCAACGTCCTGACTTTC
- | few | TRBJ2-3 | TRBV18 | CASSPPRGALGDTQYF | TGTGCCAGCTCACCACCCCGGGGGGCTTTGGGAGATACGCAGTATTTT
- | - | TRBJ1-2 | TRBV30 | CAWSVRQGGYTF | TGTGCCTGGAGTGTACGCCAGGGCGGCTACACCTTC
- | few | TRBJ1-1 | TRBV7-2 | CASSPTRNSLNTEAFF | TGTGCCAGCAGCCCTACCCGGAACAGCCTGAACACTGAAGCTTTCTTT
TRBD1 | few | TRBJ2-1 | TRBV12-5 | CASGIDRGSEQFF | TGTGCTAGTGGTATCGACAGGGGGAGTGAGCAGTTCTTC
- | few | TRBJ1-2 | TRBV10-3 | CAISEGDAKGYGYTF | TGTGCCATCAGTGAGGGGGACGCAAAGGGCTATGGCTACACCTTC
- | - | TRBJ2-5 | TRBV5-1 | CASSLGVYQETQYF | TGCGCCAGCAGCTTGGGCGTGTATCAAGAGACCCAGTACTTC
- | few | TRBJ2-2 | TRBV6-2/TRBV6-3 | CASSYRRVGGTGELFF | TGTGCCAGCAGTTACCGAAGGGTGGGGGGCACCGGGGAGCTGTTTTTT
TRBD2 | - | TRBJ2-5 | TRBV7-2 | CASSRPGGSFQETQYF | TGTGCCAGCAGCCGACCGGGAGGGAGCTTCCAAGAGACCCAGTACTTC
- | many | TRBJ1-2 | TRBV2 | CASSGGRVSYGYTF | TGTGCCAGCAGTGGGGGCAGGGTCTCCTATGGCTACACCTTC
- | - | TRBJ1-2 | TRBV11-2 | CASSPIRKGSYGYTF | TGTGCCAGCAGCCCCATTAGGAAAGGTAGCTATGGCTACACCTTC
- | - | TRBJ2-5 | TRBV10-2 | CASSEGSGAGRYQETQYF | TGCGCCAGCAGTGAAGGTAGTGGGGCAGGGAGATACCAAGAGACCCAGTACTTC
TRBD2 | few | TRBJ2-5 | TRBV6-2/TRBV6-3 | CASSYGLAQETQYF | TGTGCCAGCAGTTATGGACTAGCCCAAGAGACCCAGTACTTC
- | - | TRBJ1-6 | TRBV5-5 | CASGAGSSYNSPLHF | TGTGCCAGCGGCGCCGGGAGCTCCTATAATTCACCCCTCCACTTT
- | - | TRBJ2-1 | TRBV19 | CASSGSGAAWDEQFF | TGTGCCAGTAGTGGGTCAGGAGCGGCCTGGGATGAGCAGTTCTTC
TRBD2 | - | TRBJ2-3 | TRBV7-6 | CASSLVVRAGVTTDTQYF | TGTGCCAGCAGCTTAGTTGTTAGAGCGGGAGTTACCACAGATACGCAGTATTTT
TRBD2 | few | TRBJ2-7 | TRBV15 | CATSRAGSGAYEQYF | TGTGCCACCAGCAGAGCAGGTAGCGGGGCCTACGAGCAGTACTTC
- | - | TRBJ2-6 | TRBV28 | CASSFPSSGANVLTF | TGTGCCAGCAGTTTCCCGAGCTCTGGGGCCAACGTCCTGACTTTC
- | few | TRBJ2-5 | TRBV3-1 | CASSSNPGRGETQYF | TGTGCCAGCAGCTCGAATCCGGGAAGGGGCGAGACCCAGTACTTC
TRBD2 | - | TRBJ2-1 | TRBV27 | CASSPLAGAGNEQFF | TGTGCCAGCAGTCCACTAGCGGGAGCTGGCAATGAGCAGTTCTTC
TRBD1 | few | TRBJ2-1 | TRBV7-2 | CASGFDRGDGEQFF | TGTGCCAGCGGCTTTGACAGGGGGGATGGTGAGCAGTTCTTC